A single sample gave rise to the 29 T cell receptor beta chains below, sequenced in a study of shared clonotypes between healthy human individuals. The table came from immunoSEQ multiplex PCR; TCRdb's copy has only in-frame clones and leaves some out. Among approximately 2,000,000 clones listed, around 92% were seen once. Sequencing was carried out using naive CD4+ T cells from PBMCs. Stated subset: CD45RA+ positively selected. These TCRs come from a man between 18 and 35 years old in good health. Some clones in this sample may be carry-over from other donors' samples.

The chain employs TRBV5-1 and TRBJ2-5; D gene uncertain. Germline-derived CDR1 and CDR2 are SGHRS and YFSETQ. This CDR3 comprises 16 residues. Trimming removed 5 bases from V and 5 bases from J, with 22 bases in between. The CDR3: CASRSEVSSSWETQYF. Written as DNA, the CDR3 is TGCGCCAGCAGGTCAGAGGTGTCGAGCAGTTGGGAGACCCAGTACTTC.

The chain joins TRBV4-2 to TRBJ1-1; D gene unclear. Trimming took off 1 base at V and 1 base at J, with 7 bases between the two ends. Germline V gene sequence: CDR1 LGHNA, CDR2 YNFKEQ. The CDR3 covers 14 residues. DNA for the CDR3: TGTGCCAGCAGCCAAGGTGGCAGGAACACTGAAGCTTTCTTT. This gives the protein CASSQGGRNTEAFF.

This clone showed up just a few times. The chain is built from TRBV28 and TRBJ1-2, with D tentatively TRBD1 (5 bases). CDR1 is MDHEN and CDR2 is SYDVKM in the germline V gene. CDR3 size: 17 residues. Deletions cut 7 bases from V and 3 bases from J, with 24 bases between. This chain's CDR3 is CASNPLWDGGPDYGYTF. CDR3 coding DNA: TGTGCCAGCAACCCACTGTGGGACGGCGGCCCCGACTATGGCTACACCTTC.

V is TRBV6-6 and J is TRBJ1-5, with 7 positions matching TRBD1. Per germline, CDR1 MNHNY and CDR2 SVGAGI (reference sequence). There are 14 residues in the CDR3. J was trimmed by 3 bases and V by 8 bases; bases with no gene match: 7. This CDR3 reads CASSLGQFNQPQHF. CDR3 bases: TGTGCCAGCTCGTTGGGACAGTTCAATCAGCCCCAGCATTTT.

The chain recombines TRBV18 with TRBJ2-5; 10 bases align to TRBD1. There are 15 residues in the CDR3. The V and J ends lost 2 bases and 6 bases, in that order; junction bases with no gene match: 6. Germline values: CDR1 KGHSH, CDR2 LQKENI. CDR3 in DNA: TGTGCCAGCTCACCAAGAGGGACAGGGGTAAAGACCCAGTACTTC. Amino acids: CASSPRGTGVKTQYF.

The chain recombines TRBV14 with TRBJ1-1, with D unresolved. The germline V and J ends were trimmed by 1 base and 2 bases, with 11 bases remaining between them. Per germline, CDR1 SGHDN and CDR2 FVKESK. CDR3 length: 15 amino acids. This CDR3 reads CASSQVQGPNTEAFF. In DNA form, the CDR3 reads TGTGCCAGCAGCCAAGTTCAAGGACCAAACACTGAAGCTTTCTTT.

The chain recombines TRBV5-1 with TRBJ2-7; 9 bases line up with TRBD1. Trimming took 3 bases from V and 6 from J; bases not matched to a gene: 7. The CDR3 loop spans 14 amino acids. Germline CDR1 SGHRS, CDR2 YFSETQ. The CDR3 DNA reads as TGCGCCAGCAGCTCCCGGACAGGGGTAAGCGAGCAGTACTTC. This translates into CASSSRTGVSEQYF.

In the case of this clone: The same CDR3 can be traced to other DNA sequences in this sample. This chain joins TRBV7-8 and TRBJ2-5; unclear D gene. This CDR3 spans 13 amino acids. V lost 1 base to trimming and J lost 3 bases, with 6 bases between them. Germline loops: CDR1 SGHVS, CDR2 FQNEAQ. CDR3 DNA: TGTGCCAGCAGCTTAGTACAGAAAGAGACCCAGTACTTC. Translating it yields CASSLVQKETQYF.

This chain joins TRBV4-1 and TRBJ2-7, with D perhaps matching TRBD2 (6 bases). The V and J ends lost 5 bases and 4 bases respectively, with 21 bases between them. This CDR3 comprises 16 residues. Germline V gene data show CDR1 as MGHRA and CDR2 as YSYEKL. DNA of the CDR3: TGCGCCAGCAGCTCGGTTGGGGGGAGGATTTGGTACGAGCAGTACTTC. Residues: CASSSVGGRIWYEQYF.

The chain is built from TRBV7-7 and TRBJ2-1; unclear D gene. V lost 2 bases, J lost 8 bases, and 10 bases lay in between. The V gene's germline CDR1 is SSHAT and CDR2 FNYEAQ (reference sequence). This CDR3 spans 13 amino acids. CDR3 loop: CASSLLGKDEQFF. CDR3 DNA sequence: TGTGCCAGCAGCTTATTGGGGAAGGATGAGCAGTTCTTC.

The chain joins TRBV6-6 to TRBJ2-7; TRBD1 aligns across 8 bases. Germline-derived CDR1 and CDR2 are MNHNY and SVGAGI (reference sequence). Germline trimming cut 5 bases from V and 5 bases from J; bases unmatched to any gene: 11. CDR3 length equals 15 residues. CDR3 sequence: CASSPRTGSLHEQYF. CDR3 nucleotide sequence: TGTGCCAGCAGTCCCCGGACAGGGAGCCTCCACGAGCAGTACTTC.

This chain's CDR3 is CASSRPSPIYYEQYF. The DNA for the CDR3 is TGTGCCAGCAGCCGCCCATCGCCGATTTACTACGAGCAGTACTTC. J is TRBJ2-7 and V is TRBV28; D is uncertain. V was clipped by 6 bases and J by 3 bases, with 18 bases between them. CDR1 MDHEN and CDR2 SYDVKM come from the germline V gene. CDR3 length: 15 amino acids.

This chain uses TRBV7-8 with TRBJ2-5, with D maybe TRBD1 (5 bases). The germline V gene has CDR1 SGHVS and CDR2 FQNEAQ. V lost 1 base, J lost 0 bases, and 12 bases lay in between. The CDR3 consists of 16 residues. For the CDR3, the DNA is TGTGCCAGCAGCTTAGATGTAGGGGCCAACCAAGAGACCCAGTACTTC. Its translation: CASSLDVGANQETQYF.

The J gene is TRBJ2-5, the V gene TRBV6-5; a weak D match, TRBD2 (6 bases). The germline V gene has CDR1 MNHEY and CDR2 SVGAGI. V dropped 2 bases and J dropped 4 bases, with 17 bases sitting between them. The CDR3 is 16 residues long. The CDR3 loop is CASSYLPTGVTETQYF. CDR3 DNA sequence: TGTGCCAGCAGTTACCTCCCGACGGGAGTCACAGAGACCCAGTACTTC.

The chain has TRBV29-1 and TRBJ1-2; 9 bases are a match to TRBD1. This CDR3 contains 14 residues. Per germline, CDR1 SQVTM and CDR2 ANQGSEA. With V trimmed by 8 bases and J by 2 bases, 9 bases remained unmatched. DNA of the CDR3: TGCAGCATCTTAACCGGGACAGGGAACTATGGCTACACCTTC. Protein: CSILTGTGNYGYTF.

This chain connects TRBV7-3 to TRBJ2-1; 14 positions agree with TRBD2. Per germline, CDR1 SGHTA and CDR2 FQGTGA. The V segment lost 4 bases and the J segment 6 bases; nucleotides outside the gene matches: 2. The length of the CDR3 is 15 residues. The CDR3 DNA reads TGTGCCAGCAGCTACGGACTAGCGGGAGGCAATGAGCAGTTCTTC. This translates into CASSYGLAGGNEQFF.

V gene TRBV11-2 combines with J gene TRBJ2-4; D is unclear. The CDR3 runs 15 residues. Trimming removed 6 bases from V and 0 bases from J, with 12 bases in between. Germline V gene sequence: CDR1 SGHAT, CDR2 FQNNGV. Written as DNA, the CDR3 is TGTGCCAGCAGTTACAGCGCCGTAGCCAAAAACATTCAGTACTTC. Protein product: CASSYSAVAKNIQYF.

The chain uses TRBV4-2 and TRBJ1-3; D call uncertain. V shed 3 bases and J shed 2 bases, with 2 bases lying between them. CDR3 length: 12 amino acids. Germline V gene lookup returns CDR1 LGHNA and CDR2 YNFKEQ. The CDR3 sequence: CASSHAGNTIYF. The CDR3 DNA sequence: TGTGCCAGCAGCCATGCTGGAAACACCATATATTTT.

The chain combines TRBV28 with TRBJ1-4; 7 bases agree with TRBD1. The CDR3 runs to 15 residues. The germline V gene has CDR1 MDHEN and CDR2 SYDVKM. V trimming: 5 bases; J trimming: 3 bases; junction bases outside the gene matches: 6. The CDR3 here is CASSPPGTANEKLFF. The CDR3 nucleotides read TGTGCCAGCAGTCCGCCCGGGACAGCTAATGAAAAACTGTTTTTT.

The gene calls are TRBV30 and TRBJ2-5; D possibly corresponds to TRBD2 (6 bases). CDR1 is GTSNPN and CDR2 is SVGIG in the germline V gene (reference sequence). This CDR3 contains 13 residues. V was cut by 2 bases and J by 5 bases, with 12 bases left in between. This chain's CDR3 is CAWSIRAGETQYF. CDR3 bases: TGTGCCTGGAGTATCAGGGCGGGGGAGACCCAGTACTTC. Looking up the rest from reference TRBV30 and TRBJ2-5 gives the full variable domain: SQTIHQWPATLVQPVGSPLSLECTVEGTSNPNLYWYRQAAGRGLQLLFYSVGIGQISSEVPQNLSASRPQDRQFILSSKKLLLSDSGFYLCAWSIRAGETQYFGPGTRLLVL.

The chain recombines TRBV5-4 with TRBJ1-2; D uncertain. In germline, CDR1 is SGHNT, CDR2 YYREEE (reference sequence). This CDR3 is 15 amino acids long. The ends were cut back, 2 bases at V and 3 bases at J, with 14 bases in the middle. CDR3 bases: TGTGCCAGCAGCTTCCCCGAGATAGAGTACTATGGCTACACCTTC. Its protein is CASSFPEIEYYGYTF.

V is TRBV4-1 and J is TRBJ2-1; 7 positions agree with TRBD2. The junction had 7 bases not matched to a gene; V was cut back by 3 bases and J by 2 bases. This CDR3 spans 16 amino acids. Germline V CDR1 and CDR2: MGHRA, YSYEKL. CDR3 sequence reads: CASSQTLAEAYNEQFF. As DNA, the CDR3 is TGCGCCAGCAGCCAGACCCTAGCGGAGGCCTACAATGAGCAGTTCTTC.

The V call is TRBV28, the J call TRBJ1-5; no definite D call. CDR1 and CDR2 from the germline V gene are MDHEN and SYDVKM. Trimming removed 3 bases from V and 2 bases from J, with 5 bases in between. CDR3 size: 13 residues. CDR3: CASSFIGNQPQHF. For the CDR3, the DNA is TGTGCCAGCAGTTTCATTGGCAATCAGCCCCAGCATTTT.

The V call is TRBV11-2, the J call TRBJ2-7; 10 bases fit TRBD1. The CDR3 runs to 18 residues. With 5 bases clipped from V and 3 bases from J, the junction kept 16 bases outside the gene matches. Germline V lookup: CDR1 SGHAT, CDR2 FQNNGV. The CDR3 DNA follows: TGTGCCAGCAGCGATCGCCCCCCCGGGACAGGGGAGGGCTACGAGCAGTACTTC. This sequence encodes CASSDRPPGTGEGYEQYF.

This clone was recorded only once. The J gene is TRBJ2-7, the V gene TRBV27, with 8 bases identical to TRBD2. The J segment lost 2 bases and the V segment lost 7 bases, leaving 13 bases of the junction unmatched. CDR1 is MNHEY, CDR2 SMNVEV, per germline (reference sequence). CDR3 size: 16 residues. Here the CDR3 reads CASKLSIAGLAYEQYF. Here the CDR3 DNA reads TGTGCCAGCAAACTTAGCATAGCGGGGTTAGCCTACGAGCAGTACTTC.

To note about this clone: At the DNA level, this CDR3 is encoded by other sequences in the same sample as well. The chain is built from TRBV28 and TRBJ2-1, with 8 bases identical to TRBD1. V shed 6 bases, J shed 0 bases, and the junction held 1 base outside the gene matches. Per the germline V gene, CDR1 is MDHEN and CDR2 is SYDVKM. The CDR3 loop spans 14 amino acids. CDR3 DNA sequence: TGTGCCAGCAGCACAGGGGGCTCCTACAATGAGCAGTTCTTC. Translation: CASSTGGSYNEQFF.

This chain uses TRBV5-1 with TRBJ2-1; D remains ambiguous. The V end lost 0 bases, the J end lost 3 bases, and 10 bases lay between the germline ends. The CDR3 has 15 amino acids. CDR1 and CDR2 (germline): SGHRS, YFSETQ. CDR3 region: CASSLVSGLYNEQFF. In nucleotides, the CDR3 is TGCGCCAGCAGCTTGGTATCAGGCCTCTACAATGAGCAGTTCTTC.

The chain carries TRBV6-1 and TRBJ2-5; 8 nucleotides match TRBD2. The germline V gene has CDR1 MNHNS and CDR2 SASEGT. The V segment lost 1 base and the J segment 2 bases; nucleotides outside the gene matches: 9. The CDR3 runs to 17 residues. The CDR3, as DNA: TGTGCCAGCAGTGAAGGTGTAGGTAGCGGGACTCAAGAGACCCAGTACTTC. Residues: CASSEGVGSGTQETQYF.

The chain is built from TRBV5-1 and TRBJ2-5, with D perhaps being TRBD1 or TRBD2 (5 bases each). Germline V gives CDR1 SGHRS, CDR2 YFSETQ. This CDR3 comprises 16 residues. Trimming removed 0 bases at V and 5 bases at J, with 17 bases between. The CDR3 protein is CASSLGGAAGRETQYF. The DNA of the CDR3 is TGCGCCAGCAGCTTGGGGGGCGCGGCGGGCCGGGAGACCCAGTACTTC. The variable domain in full, with the rest retrieved from reference TRBV5-1 and TRBJ2-5, is KAGVTQTPRYLIKTRGQQVTLSCSPISGHRSVSWYQQTPGQGLQFLFEYFSETQRNKGNFPGRFSGRQFSNSRSEMNVSTLELGDSALYLCASSLGGAAGRETQYFGPGTRLLVL.